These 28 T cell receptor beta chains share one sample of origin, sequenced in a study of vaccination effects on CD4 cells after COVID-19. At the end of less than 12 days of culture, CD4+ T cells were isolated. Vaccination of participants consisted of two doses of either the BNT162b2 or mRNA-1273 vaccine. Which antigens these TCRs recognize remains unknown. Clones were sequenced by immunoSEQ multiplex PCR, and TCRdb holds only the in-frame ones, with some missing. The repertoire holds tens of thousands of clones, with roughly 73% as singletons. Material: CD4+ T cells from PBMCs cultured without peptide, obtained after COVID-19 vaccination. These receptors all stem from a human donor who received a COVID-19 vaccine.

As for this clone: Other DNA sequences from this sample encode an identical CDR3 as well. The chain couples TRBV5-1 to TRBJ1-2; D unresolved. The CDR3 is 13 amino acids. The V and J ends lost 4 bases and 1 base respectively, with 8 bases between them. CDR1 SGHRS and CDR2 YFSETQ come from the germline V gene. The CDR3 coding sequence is TGCGCCAGCAGCCTCGAAGGTAACTATGGCTACACCTTC. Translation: CASSLEGNYGYTF.

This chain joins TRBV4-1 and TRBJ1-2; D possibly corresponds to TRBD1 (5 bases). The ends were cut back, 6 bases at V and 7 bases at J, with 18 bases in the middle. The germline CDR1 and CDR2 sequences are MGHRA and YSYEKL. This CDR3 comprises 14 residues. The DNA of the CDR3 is TGCGCCAGCAGACCGCAGGGAGGATCGGGTGGCTACACCTTC. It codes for CASRPQGGSGGYTF.

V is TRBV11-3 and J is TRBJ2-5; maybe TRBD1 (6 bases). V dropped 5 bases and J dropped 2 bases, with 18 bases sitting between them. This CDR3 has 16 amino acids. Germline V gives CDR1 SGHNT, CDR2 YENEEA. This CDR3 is CASSVNTGRPQETQYF. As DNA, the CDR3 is TGTGCCAGCAGCGTAAATACAGGGCGGCCTCAAGAGACCCAGTACTTC.

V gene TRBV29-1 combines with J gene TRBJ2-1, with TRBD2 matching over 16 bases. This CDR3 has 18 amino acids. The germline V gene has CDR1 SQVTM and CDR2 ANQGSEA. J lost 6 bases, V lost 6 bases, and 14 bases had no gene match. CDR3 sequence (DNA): TGCAGCGTCACACATGGGACTAGCGGGGGGGCGAATTCCAATGAGCAGTTCTTC. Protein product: CSVTHGTSGGANSNEQFF.

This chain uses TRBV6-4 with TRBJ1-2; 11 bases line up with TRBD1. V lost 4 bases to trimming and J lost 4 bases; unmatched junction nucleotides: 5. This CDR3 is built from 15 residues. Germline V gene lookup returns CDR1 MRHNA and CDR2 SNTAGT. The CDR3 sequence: CASSVGTGGSYGYTF. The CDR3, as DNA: TGTGCCAGCAGTGTTGGGACAGGGGGTTCCTATGGCTACACCTTC.

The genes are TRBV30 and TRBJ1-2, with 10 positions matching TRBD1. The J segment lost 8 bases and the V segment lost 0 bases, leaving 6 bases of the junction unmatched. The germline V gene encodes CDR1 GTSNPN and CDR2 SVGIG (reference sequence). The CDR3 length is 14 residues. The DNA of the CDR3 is TGTGCCTGGAGTGTCCGACAGGGGGCTTTCGGCTACACCTTC. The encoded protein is CAWSVRQGAFGYTF.

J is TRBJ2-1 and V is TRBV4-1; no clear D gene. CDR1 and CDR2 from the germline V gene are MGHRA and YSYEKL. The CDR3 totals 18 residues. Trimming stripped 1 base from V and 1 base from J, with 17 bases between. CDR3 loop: CASSQVWIRGWSYNEQFF. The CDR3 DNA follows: TGCGCCAGCAGCCAAGTTTGGATTCGTGGGTGGTCCTACAATGAGCAGTTCTTC.

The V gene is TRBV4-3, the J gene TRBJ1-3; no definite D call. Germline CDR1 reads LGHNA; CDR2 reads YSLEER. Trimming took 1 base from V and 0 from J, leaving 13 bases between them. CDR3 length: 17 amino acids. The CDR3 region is CASSQVRNRHSGNTIYF. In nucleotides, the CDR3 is TGCGCCAGCAGCCAAGTAAGAAACCGCCACTCTGGAAACACCATATATTTT.

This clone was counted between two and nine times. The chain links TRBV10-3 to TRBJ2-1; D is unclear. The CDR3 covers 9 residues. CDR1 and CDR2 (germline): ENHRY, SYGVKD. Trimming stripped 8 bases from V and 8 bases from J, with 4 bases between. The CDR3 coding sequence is TGTGCCATCTTTGATGAGCAGTTCTTC. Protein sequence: CAIFDEQFF.

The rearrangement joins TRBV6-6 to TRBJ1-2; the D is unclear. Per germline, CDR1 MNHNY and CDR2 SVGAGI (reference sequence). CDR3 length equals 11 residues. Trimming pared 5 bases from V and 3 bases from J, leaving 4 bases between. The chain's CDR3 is CASSHDYGYTF. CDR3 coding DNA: TGTGCCAGCAGTCACGACTATGGCTACACCTTC.

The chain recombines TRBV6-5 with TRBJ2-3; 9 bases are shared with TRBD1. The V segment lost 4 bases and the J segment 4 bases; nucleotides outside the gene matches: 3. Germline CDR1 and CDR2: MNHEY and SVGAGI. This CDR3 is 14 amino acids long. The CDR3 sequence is CASSFTGGSDTQYF. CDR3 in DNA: TGTGCCAGCAGTTTCACAGGGGGCTCAGATACGCAGTATTTT.

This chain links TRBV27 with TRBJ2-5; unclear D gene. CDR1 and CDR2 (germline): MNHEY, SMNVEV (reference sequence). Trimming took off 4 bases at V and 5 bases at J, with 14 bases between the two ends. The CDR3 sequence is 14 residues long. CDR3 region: CASSSQSARETQYF. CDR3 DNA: TGTGCCAGCAGTTCCCAATCCGCGCGGGAGACCCAGTACTTC.

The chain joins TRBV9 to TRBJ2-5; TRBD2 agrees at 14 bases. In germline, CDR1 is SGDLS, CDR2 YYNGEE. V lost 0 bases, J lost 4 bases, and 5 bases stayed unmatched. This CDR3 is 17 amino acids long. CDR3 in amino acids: CASSVGLAGGRGETQYF. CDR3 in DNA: TGTGCCAGCAGCGTAGGACTAGCGGGGGGGCGAGGAGAGACCCAGTACTTC.

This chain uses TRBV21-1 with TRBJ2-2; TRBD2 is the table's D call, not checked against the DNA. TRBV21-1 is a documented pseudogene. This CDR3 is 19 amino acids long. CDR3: CASSSWEPGIPANTGELFF. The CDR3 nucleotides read TGTGCCAGCAGCTCATGGGAGCCGGGTATCCCCGCGAACACCGGGGAGCTGTTTTTT.

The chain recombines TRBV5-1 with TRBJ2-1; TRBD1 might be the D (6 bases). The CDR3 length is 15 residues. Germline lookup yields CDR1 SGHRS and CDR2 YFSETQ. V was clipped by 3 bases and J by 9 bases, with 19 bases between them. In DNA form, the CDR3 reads TGCGCCAGCAGCTCTCAGGACCTTCCAGGGGTTGAGCAGTTCTTC. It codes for CASSSQDLPGVEQFF. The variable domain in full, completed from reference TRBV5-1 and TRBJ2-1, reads KAGVTQTPRYLIKTRGQQVTLSCSPISGHRSVSWYQQTPGQGLQFLFEYFSETQRNKGNFPGRFSGRQFSNSRSEMNVSTLELGDSALYLCASSSQDLPGVEQFFGPGTRLTVL.

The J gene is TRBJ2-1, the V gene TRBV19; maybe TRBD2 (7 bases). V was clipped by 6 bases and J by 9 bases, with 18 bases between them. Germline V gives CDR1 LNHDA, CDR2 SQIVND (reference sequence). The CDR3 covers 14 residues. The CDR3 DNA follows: TGTGCCAGTAGCGGGGGAGGGGGGCAGGGTGAGCAGTTCTTC. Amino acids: CASSGGGGQGEQFF.

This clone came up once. Here the CDR3 DNA reads TGTGCCAGCTCCCGGGCCACAGGAGAGACCCAGTACTTC. It codes for CASSRATGETQYF. The chain carries TRBV7-9 and TRBJ2-5, with D possibly matching TRBD1 (5 bases). CDR3 length equals 13 residues. The V end lost 8 bases, the J end lost 4 bases, and 14 bases lay between the germline ends. The germline CDR1 and CDR2 sequences are SEHNR and FQNEAQ (reference sequence).

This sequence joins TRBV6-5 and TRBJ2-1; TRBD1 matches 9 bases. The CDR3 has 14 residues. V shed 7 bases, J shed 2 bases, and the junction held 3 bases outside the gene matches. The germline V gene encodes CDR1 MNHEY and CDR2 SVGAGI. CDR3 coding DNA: TGTGCCAGCATCCGACAGGGGGCCTACAATGAGCAGTTCTTC. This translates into CASIRQGAYNEQFF.

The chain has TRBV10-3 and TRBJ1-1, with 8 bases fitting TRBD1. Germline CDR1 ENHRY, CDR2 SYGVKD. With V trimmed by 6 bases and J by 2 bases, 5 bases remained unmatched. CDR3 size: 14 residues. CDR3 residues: CAIRETGANTEAFF. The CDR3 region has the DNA TGTGCCATCAGGGAGACAGGGGCCAACACTGAAGCTTTCTTT.

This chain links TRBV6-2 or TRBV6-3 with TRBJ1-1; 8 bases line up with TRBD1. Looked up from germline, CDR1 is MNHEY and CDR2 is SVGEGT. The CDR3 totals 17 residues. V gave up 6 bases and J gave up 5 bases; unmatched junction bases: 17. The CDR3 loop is CASSPRDRGRRKTEAFF. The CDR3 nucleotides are TGTGCCAGCAGCCCTCGAGACAGGGGTCGACGAAAAACTGAAGCTTTCTTT.

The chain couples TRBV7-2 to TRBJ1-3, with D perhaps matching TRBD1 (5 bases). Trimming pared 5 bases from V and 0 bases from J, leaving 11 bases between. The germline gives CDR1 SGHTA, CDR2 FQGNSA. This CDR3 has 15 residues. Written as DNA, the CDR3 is TGTGCCAGCAGCCGGGGACCTTTCTCTGGAAACACCATATATTTT. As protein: CASSRGPFSGNTIYF.

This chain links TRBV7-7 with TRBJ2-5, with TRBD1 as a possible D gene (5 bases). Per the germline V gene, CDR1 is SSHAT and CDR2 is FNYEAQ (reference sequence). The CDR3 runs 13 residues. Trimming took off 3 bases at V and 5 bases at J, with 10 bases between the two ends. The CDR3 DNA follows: TGTGCCAGCAGCTTGACAGTTGAGGAGACCCAGTACTTC. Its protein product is CASSLTVEETQYF. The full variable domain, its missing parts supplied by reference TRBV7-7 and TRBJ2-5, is GAGVSQSPRYKVTKRGQDVTLRCDPISSHATLYWYQQALGQGPEFLTYFNYEAQPDKSGLPSDRFSAERPEGSISTLTIQRTEQRDSAMYRCASSLTVEETQYFGPGTRLLVL.

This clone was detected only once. CDR3 nucleotide sequence: TGTGCCAGCAGTTTACAGGGAGGGGGTACTGAAGCTTTCTTT. This translates into CASSLQGGGTEAFF. The chain links TRBV6-5 to TRBJ1-1, with D tentatively TRBD1 (6 bases). Germline lookup yields CDR1 MNHEY and CDR2 SVGAGI. V gave up 4 bases and J gave up 5 bases, with 14 bases separating them. The CDR3 spans 14 residues.

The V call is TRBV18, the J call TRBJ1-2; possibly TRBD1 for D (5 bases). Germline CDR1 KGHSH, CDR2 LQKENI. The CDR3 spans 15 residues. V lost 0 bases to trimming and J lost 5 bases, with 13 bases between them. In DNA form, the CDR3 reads TGTGCCAGCTCACCACCCCACGGGGGATTATATGGCTACACCTTC. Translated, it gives CASSPPHGGLYGYTF.

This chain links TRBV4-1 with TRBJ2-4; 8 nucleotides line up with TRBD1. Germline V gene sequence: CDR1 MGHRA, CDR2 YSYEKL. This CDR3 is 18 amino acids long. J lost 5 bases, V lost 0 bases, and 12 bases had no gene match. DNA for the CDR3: TGCGCCAGCAGCCAAGATCACGGCTCGAACAGGGGGGAAAACATTCAGTACTTC. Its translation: CASSQDHGSNRGENIQYF.

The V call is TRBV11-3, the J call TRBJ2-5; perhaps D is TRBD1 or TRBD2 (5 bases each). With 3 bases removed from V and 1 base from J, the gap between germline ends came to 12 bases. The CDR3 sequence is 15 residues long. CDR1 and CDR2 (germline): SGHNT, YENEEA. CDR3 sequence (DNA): TGTGCCAGCAGCTTGACCTCAGGGAGCCAAGAGACCCAGTACTTC. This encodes CASSLTSGSQETQYF.

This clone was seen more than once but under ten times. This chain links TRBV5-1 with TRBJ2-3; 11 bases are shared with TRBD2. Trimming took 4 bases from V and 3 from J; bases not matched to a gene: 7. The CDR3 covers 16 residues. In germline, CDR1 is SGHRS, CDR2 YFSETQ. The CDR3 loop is CASSRGASGGTDTQYF. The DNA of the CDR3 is TGCGCCAGCAGCCGGGGGGCTAGCGGGGGGACAGATACGCAGTATTTT.

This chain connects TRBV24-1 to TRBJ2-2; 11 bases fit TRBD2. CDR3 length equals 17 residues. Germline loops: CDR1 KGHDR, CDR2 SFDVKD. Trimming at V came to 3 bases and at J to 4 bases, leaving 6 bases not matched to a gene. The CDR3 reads CATSDLSGGAPTGELFF. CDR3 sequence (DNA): TGTGCCACCAGTGATCTTAGCGGGGGGGCCCCCACCGGGGAGCTGTTTTTT.